This entry concerns a single T cell receptor beta chain. The data were taken from a study of Tregs in tolerant kidney transplant recipients. The germline V gene encodes CDR1 GTSNPN and CDR2 SVGIG (reference sequence). CDR3 length equals 12 residues. Trimming cost V 0 bases and J 4 bases, with 6 bases left between them. Libraries were prepared by immunoSEQ multiplex PCR; TCRdb keeps only in-frame clonotypes and omits some of them. The table includes some 88,000 clones, just over 90% detected once. The chain uses TRBV30 and TRBJ1-2; D is uncertain. The sample consisted of CD8+ T cells from blood. This TCR came from a human donor in good health. The CDR3 DNA is TGTGCCTGGAGTGTACTAGGCTATGGCTACACCTTC. This codes for CAWSVLGYGYTF.